Only a few counts were recorded for the clone carrying this TCR beta chain. Its antigen is unknown. TCRdb analysed the reads with MiXCR anew, one entry per CDR3 protein. The table lists over 100,000 distinct CDR3 sequences, under 30% of them singletons. The data derive from a study of T cell repertoires in cytomegalovirus infection. Germline V gene sequence: CDR1 MNHNS, CDR2 SASEGT. This CDR3 region has 15 residues. The V end lost 1 base, the J end lost 6 bases, and 16 bases lay between the germline ends. The sample in question was CD8+ T cells from cultured PBMCs, obtained from culture after CMV antigen stimulation. This rearrangement joins TRBV6-1 to TRBJ2-7, with D possibly matching TRBD1 (5 bases). The sequence derives from a human donor in good health (CMV status not recorded). Some clones in this sample may be carry-over from other donors' samples. The DNA for the CDR3 is TGTGCCAGCAGTGAAGATCTGGGCTTTAGGGGCGAGCAGTACTTC. Its protein product is CASSEDLGFRGEQYF.